This T cell receptor beta chain was sequenced in a study of blood T cells in healthy people across ages. The V segment lost 6 bases and the J segment 5 bases; nucleotides outside the gene matches: 11. The CDR3 consists of 16 residues. From germline, CDR1 is SNHLY and CDR2 FYNNEI. Primed by a sample-barcoded 5' primer and a J-beta primer mix, a second PCR proceeded for about 7 to 11 cycles. TCRdb reprocessed the 5' RACE reads with MiXCR, giving one entry per CDR3 protein. The sample shows 700,000 or so distinct CDR3 sequences, 20% to 25% of them seen only once. Sequenced material: blood. The genes are TRBV2 and TRBJ2-3, with 10 bases fitting TRBD1. The sequence derives from a man between 65 and 85 years old in good health. CDR3 DNA: TGTGCCAGCAGCCCTCCTGGGACAGGGGTTAAAGATACGCAGTATTTT. Translation: CASSPPGTGVKDTQYF.